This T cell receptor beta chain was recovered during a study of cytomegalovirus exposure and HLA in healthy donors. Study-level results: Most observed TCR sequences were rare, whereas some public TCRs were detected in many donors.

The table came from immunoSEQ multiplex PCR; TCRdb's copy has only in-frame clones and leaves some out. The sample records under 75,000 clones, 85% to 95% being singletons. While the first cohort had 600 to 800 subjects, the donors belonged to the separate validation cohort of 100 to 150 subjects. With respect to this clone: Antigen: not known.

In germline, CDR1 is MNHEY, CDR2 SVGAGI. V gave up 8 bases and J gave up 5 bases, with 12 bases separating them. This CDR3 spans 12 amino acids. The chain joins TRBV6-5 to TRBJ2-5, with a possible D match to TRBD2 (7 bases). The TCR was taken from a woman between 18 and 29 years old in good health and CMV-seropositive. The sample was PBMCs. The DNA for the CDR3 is TGTGCCAGCGGGGGGGGCTTCGAGACCCAGTACTTC. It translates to CASGGGFETQYF.